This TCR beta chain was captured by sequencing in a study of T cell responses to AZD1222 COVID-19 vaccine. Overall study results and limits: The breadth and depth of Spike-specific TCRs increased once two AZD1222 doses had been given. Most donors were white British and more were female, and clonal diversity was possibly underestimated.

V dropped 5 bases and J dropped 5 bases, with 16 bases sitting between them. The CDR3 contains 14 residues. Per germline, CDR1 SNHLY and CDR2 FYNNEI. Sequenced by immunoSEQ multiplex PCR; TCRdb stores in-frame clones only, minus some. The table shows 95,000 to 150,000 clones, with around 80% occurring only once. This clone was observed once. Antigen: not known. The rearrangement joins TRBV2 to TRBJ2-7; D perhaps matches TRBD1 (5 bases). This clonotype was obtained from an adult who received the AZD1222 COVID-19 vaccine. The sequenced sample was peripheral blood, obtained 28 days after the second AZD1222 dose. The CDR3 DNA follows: TGTGCCAGCAGTAGGAATAGGGGTTGGAACGAGCAGTACTTC. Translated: CASSRNRGWNEQYF.